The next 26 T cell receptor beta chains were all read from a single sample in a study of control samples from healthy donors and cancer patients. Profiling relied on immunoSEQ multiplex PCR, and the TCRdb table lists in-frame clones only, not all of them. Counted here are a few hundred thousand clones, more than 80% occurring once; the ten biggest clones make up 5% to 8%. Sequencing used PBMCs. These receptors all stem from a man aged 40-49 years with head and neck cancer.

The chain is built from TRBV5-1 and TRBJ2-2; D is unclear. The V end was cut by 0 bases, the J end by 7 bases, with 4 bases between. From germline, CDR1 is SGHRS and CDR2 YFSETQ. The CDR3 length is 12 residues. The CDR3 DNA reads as TGCGCCAGCAGCTTGGCCCACGGGGAGCTGTTTTTT. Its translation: CASSLAHGELFF. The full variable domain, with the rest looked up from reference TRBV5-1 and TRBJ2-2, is KAGVTQTPRYLIKTRGQQVTLSCSPISGHRSVSWYQQTPGQGLQFLFEYFSETQRNKGNFPGRFSGRQFSNSRSEMNVSTLELGDSALYLCASSLAHGELFFGEGSRLTVL.

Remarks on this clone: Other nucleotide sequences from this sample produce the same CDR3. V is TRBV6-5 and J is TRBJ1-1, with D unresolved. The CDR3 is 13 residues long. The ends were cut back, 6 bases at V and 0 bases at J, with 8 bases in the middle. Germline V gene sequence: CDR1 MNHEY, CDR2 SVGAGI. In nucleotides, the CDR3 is TGTGCCAGCAGCCGGGATTTGAACACTGAAGCTTTCTTT. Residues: CASSRDLNTEAFF.

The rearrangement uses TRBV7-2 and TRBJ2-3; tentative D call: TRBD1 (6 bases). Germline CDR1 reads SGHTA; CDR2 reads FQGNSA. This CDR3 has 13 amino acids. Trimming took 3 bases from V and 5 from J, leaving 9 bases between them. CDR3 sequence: CASSFGQLDTQYF. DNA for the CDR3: TGTGCCAGCAGCTTCGGACAGTTAGATACGCAGTATTTT.

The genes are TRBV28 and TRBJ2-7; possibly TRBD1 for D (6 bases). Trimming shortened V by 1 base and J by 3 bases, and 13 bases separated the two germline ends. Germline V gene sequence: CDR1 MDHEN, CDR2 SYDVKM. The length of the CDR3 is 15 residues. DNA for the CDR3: TGTGCCAGCAGTTTATTAGCACAGGGCGACTACGAGCAGTACTTC. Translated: CASSLLAQGDYEQYF.

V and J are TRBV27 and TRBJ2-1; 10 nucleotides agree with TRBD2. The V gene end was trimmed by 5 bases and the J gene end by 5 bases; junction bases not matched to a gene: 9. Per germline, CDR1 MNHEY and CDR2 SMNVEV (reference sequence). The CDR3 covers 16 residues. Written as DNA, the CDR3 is TGTGCCAGCAGTCCATCGGGACTAGCGATTAACAATGAGCAGTTCTTC. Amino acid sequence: CASSPSGLAINNEQFF.

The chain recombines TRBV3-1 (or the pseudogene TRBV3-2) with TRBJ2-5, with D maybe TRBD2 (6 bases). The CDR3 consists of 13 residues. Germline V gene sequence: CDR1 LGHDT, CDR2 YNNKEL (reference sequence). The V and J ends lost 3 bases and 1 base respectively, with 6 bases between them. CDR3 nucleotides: TGTGCCAGCAGCCAGGGGGGCCAAGAGACCCAGTACTTC. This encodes CASSQGGQETQYF.

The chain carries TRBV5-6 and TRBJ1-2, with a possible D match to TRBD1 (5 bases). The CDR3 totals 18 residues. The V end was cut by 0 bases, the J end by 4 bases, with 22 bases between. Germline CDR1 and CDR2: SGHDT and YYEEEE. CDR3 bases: TGTGCCAGCAGCTTGGGGGGGTCCCCTACCCTCAACATCTATGGCTACACCTTC. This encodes CASSLGGSPTLNIYGYTF.

The CDR3 DNA reads TGTGCCAGCAGTGGGGGTGGCGGTCGTATCTACGAGCAGTACTTC. Its translation is CASSGGGGRIYEQYF. The genes are TRBV28 and TRBJ2-7; D tentatively reads TRBD1 or TRBD2 (5 bases each). There are 15 residues in the CDR3. V was pared by 5 bases and J by 3 bases, with 17 bases between. CDR1 and CDR2 (germline): MDHEN, SYDVKM. Full variable domain (missing parts from reference TRBV28 and TRBJ2-7): DVKVTQSSRYLVKRTGEKVFLECVQDMDHENMFWYRQDPGLGLRLIYFSYDVKMKEKGDIPEGYSVSREKKERFSLILESASTNQTSMYLCASSGGGGRIYEQYFGPGTRLTVT.

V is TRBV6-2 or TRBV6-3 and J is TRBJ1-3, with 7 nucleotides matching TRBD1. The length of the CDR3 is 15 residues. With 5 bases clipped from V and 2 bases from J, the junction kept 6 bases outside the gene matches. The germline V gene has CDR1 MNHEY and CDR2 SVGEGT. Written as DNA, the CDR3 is TGTGCCAGCAGTAACTACAGGGGCCCTGGAAACACCATATATTTT. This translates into CASSNYRGPGNTIYF.

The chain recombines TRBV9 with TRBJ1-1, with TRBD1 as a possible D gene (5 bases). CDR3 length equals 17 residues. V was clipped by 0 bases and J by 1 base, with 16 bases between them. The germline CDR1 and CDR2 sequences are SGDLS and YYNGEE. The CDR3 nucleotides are TGTGCCAGCAGCGTAGTAAGGGACCCATTAACGAACACTGAAGCTTTCTTT. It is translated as CASSVVRDPLTNTEAFF.

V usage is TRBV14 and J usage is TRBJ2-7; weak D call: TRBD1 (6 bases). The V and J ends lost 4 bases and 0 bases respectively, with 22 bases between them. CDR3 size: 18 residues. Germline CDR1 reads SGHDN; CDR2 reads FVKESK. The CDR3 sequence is CASSPLPGQTPSSYEQYF. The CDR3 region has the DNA TGTGCCAGCAGCCCTCTTCCCGGACAGACCCCGAGCTCCTACGAGCAGTACTTC.

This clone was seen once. In nucleotides, the CDR3 is TGTGCCAGCAGCGATACTAGCGGAGACTCCTACGAGCAGTACTTC. Protein: CASSDTSGDSYEQYF. The chain is built from TRBV7-6 and TRBJ2-7; the match to TRBD2 covers 8 bases. Germline values: CDR1 SGHVS, CDR2 FNYEAQ. V was clipped by 5 bases and J by 0 bases; unmatched bases: 6. This CDR3 region has 15 residues.

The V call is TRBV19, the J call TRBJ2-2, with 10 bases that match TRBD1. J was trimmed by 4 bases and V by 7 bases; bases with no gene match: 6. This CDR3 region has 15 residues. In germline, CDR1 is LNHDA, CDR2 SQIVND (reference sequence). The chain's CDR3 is CASNTDRGGTGELFF. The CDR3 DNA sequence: TGTGCCAGTAACACGGACAGGGGGGGCACCGGGGAGCTGTTTTTT.

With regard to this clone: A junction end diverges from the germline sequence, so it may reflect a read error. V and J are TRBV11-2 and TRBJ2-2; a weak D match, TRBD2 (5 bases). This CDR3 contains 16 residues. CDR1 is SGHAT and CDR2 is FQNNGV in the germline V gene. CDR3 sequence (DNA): TGTGCCAGCAGCTTCGGGTCGGACGGGAACACTGGGGAGCTGTTTTTT. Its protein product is CASSFGSDGNTGELFF. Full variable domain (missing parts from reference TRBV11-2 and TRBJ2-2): EAGVAQSPRYKIIEKRQSVAFWCNPISGHATLYWYQQILGQGPKLLIQFQNNGVVDDSQLPKDRFSAERLKGVDSTLKIQPAKLEDSAVYLCASSFGSDGNTGELFFGEGSRLTVL.

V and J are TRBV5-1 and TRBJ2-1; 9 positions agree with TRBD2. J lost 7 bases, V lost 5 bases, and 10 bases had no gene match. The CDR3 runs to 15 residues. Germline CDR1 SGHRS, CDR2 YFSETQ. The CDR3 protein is CASRAAGGPYNEQFF. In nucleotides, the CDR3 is TGCGCCAGCAGGGCCGCGGGAGGGCCTTATAATGAGCAGTTCTTC.

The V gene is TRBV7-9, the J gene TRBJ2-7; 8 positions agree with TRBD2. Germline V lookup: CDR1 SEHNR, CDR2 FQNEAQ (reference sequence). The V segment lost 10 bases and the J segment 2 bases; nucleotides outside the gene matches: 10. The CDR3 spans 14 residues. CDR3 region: CATRGAGGTYEQYF. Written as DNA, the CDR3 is TGTGCCACCCGGGGGGCGGGAGGCACCTACGAGCAGTACTTC.

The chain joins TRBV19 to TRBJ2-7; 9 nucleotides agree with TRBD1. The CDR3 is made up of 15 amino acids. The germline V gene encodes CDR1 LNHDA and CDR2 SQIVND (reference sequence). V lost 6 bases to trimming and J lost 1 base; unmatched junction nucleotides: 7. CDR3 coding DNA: TGTGCCAGTAGCCCAGGGACAGGGTATTCCTACGAGCAGTACTTC. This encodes CASSPGTGYSYEQYF.

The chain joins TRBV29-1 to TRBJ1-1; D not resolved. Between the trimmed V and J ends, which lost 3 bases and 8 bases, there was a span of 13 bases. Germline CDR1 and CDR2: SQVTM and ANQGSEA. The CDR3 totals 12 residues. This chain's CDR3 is CSVDNSGVEAFF. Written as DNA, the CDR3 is TGCAGCGTTGATAACTCCGGGGTCGAAGCTTTCTTT.

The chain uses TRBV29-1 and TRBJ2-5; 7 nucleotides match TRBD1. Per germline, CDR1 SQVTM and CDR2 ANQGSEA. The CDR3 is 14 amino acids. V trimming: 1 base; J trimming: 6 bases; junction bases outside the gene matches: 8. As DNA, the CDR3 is TGCAGCGTTGAAGTAGGGTCAGGGGGTAAGACCCAGTACTTC. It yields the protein CSVEVGSGGKTQYF.

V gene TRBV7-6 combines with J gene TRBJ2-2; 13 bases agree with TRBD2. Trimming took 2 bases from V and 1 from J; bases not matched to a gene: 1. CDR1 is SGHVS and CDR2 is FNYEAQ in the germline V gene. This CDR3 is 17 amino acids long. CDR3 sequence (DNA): TGTGCCAGCAGCTTAACTAGCGGGAGGGTGAACACCGGGGAGCTGTTTTTT. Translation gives CASSLTSGRVNTGELFF.

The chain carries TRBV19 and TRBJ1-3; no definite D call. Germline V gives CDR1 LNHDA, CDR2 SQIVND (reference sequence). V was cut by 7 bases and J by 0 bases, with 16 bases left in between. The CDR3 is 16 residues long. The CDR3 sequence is CASTLSGVSSGNTIYF. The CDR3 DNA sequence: TGTGCCAGTACCCTTTCAGGAGTTAGCTCTGGAAACACCATATATTTT.

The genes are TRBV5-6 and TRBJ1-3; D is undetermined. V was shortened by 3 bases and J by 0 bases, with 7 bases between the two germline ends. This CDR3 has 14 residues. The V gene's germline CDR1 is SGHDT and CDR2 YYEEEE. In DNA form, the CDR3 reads TGTGCCAGCAGCTCCTGGGACTCTGGAAACACCATATATTTT. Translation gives CASSSWDSGNTIYF.

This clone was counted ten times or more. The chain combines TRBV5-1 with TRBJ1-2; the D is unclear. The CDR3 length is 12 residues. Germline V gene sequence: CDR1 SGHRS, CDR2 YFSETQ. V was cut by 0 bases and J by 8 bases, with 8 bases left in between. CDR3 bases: TGCGCCAGCAGCTTGGGACTTGGGGGCTACACCTTC. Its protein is CASSLGLGGYTF.

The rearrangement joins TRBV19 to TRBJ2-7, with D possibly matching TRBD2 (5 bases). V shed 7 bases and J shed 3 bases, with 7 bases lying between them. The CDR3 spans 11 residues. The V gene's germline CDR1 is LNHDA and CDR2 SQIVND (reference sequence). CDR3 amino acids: CASTRGYEQYF. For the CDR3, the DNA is TGTGCCAGTACCCGGGGCTACGAGCAGTACTTC.

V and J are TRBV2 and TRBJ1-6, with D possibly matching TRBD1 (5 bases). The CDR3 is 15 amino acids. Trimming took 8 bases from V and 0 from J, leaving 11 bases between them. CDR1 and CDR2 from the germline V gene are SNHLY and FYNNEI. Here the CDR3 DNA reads TGTGCCAGCGGCAGACAGAGCTCCTATAATTCACCCCTCCACTTT. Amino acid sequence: CASGRQSSYNSPLHF.

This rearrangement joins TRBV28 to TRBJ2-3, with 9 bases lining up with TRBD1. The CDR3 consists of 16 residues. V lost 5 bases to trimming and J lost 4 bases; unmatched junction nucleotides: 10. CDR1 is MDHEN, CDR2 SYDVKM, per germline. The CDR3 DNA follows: TGTGCCAGCAGTACAAACCGGGACAGGGTACCAGATACGCAGTATTTT. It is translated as CASSTNRDRVPDTQYF.